The subject of this entry is one T cell receptor beta chain. Naive CD8 cells were CD45RO-negative, positively selected for CCR7, excluding terminally differentiated effector memory CD45RA+ cells. The data belong to a study of shared clonotypes between healthy human individuals. TCRdb's table, derived via immunoSEQ multiplex PCR, lists solely in-frame clones and lacks some. This sample has approximately 1.9 million clones; about 93% occur once, and the top ten carry about 1.6%. Germline-derived CDR1 and CDR2 are MNHEY and SMNVEV (reference sequence). The CDR3 spans 14 residues. The V end was cut by 5 bases, the J end by 2 bases, with 13 bases between.

The J gene is TRBJ2-7, the V gene TRBV27; D is undetermined. This TCR was recovered from a man aged 18-30 years in good health. Some clones in this sample may be carry-over from other donors' samples. Sample: naive CD8+ T cells from PBMCs. The CDR3 is CASSAHSPAYEQYF. CDR3 in DNA: TGTGCCAGCAGTGCGCACTCGCCCGCCTACGAGCAGTACTTC.